A single sample is the source of the 28 T cell receptor beta chains below, sequenced in a study of shared clonotypes between healthy human individuals. TCRdb keeps only in-frame clones here, not all; method: immunoSEQ multiplex PCR. Of under 1,900,000 clones detected, less than 99% appear once; the ten largest clones hold about 0.35%. Specimen: naive CD4+ T cells sorted from blood. As for subset: CD45RA+ positively selected. The receptor set was obtained from a man aged 25 to 40 in good health.

This clone is a singleton in its sample. The chain combines TRBV11-2 with TRBJ2-3; D is ambiguous. The CDR3 runs 11 residues. V gave up 5 bases and J gave up 3 bases, with 3 bases separating them. CDR1 is SGHAT, CDR2 FQNNGV, per germline. For the CDR3, the DNA is TGTGCCAGCAGCCCTACAGATACGCAGTATTTT. It encodes CASSPTDTQYF.

The J gene is TRBJ2-5, the V gene TRBV27; D unresolved. CDR3 length: 15 residues. Germline V lookup: CDR1 MNHEY, CDR2 SMNVEV (reference sequence). V was shortened by 0 bases and J by 3 bases, with 11 bases between the two germline ends. CDR3 protein: CASSLSPPSKETQYF. DNA of the CDR3: TGTGCCAGCAGTTTATCGCCTCCCAGCAAAGAGACCCAGTACTTC.

The V gene is TRBV6-5, the J gene TRBJ2-7, with D perhaps matching TRBD1 or TRBD2 (5 bases each). V lost 5 bases to trimming and J lost 6 bases, with 14 bases between them. This CDR3 region has 13 residues. Germline lookup yields CDR1 MNHEY and CDR2 SVGAGI. CDR3 bases: TGTGCCAGCAGTCGGGGACCAGAGGGCGAGCAGTACTTC. This codes for CASSRGPEGEQYF.

The V and J genes are TRBV5-5 and TRBJ2-6; D gene ambiguous. Trimming took off 2 bases at V and 0 bases at J, with 6 bases between the two ends. The CDR3 runs to 15 residues. Germline V CDR1 and CDR2: SGHKS, YYEKEE (reference sequence). The CDR3 region is CASSFDLSGANVLTF. CDR3 in DNA: TGTGCCAGCAGCTTTGATCTCTCTGGGGCCAACGTCCTGACTTTC.

The chain recombines TRBV6-4 with TRBJ2-5, with TRBD1 as a possible D gene (6 bases). CDR3 length equals 13 residues. CDR1 and CDR2 from the germline V gene are MRHNA and SNTAGT. The CDR3 nucleotides are TGTGAGGGGCGGACAGAGAGAAAAGAGACCCAGTACTTC. This encodes CEGRTERKETQYF.

The rearrangement links TRBV5-6 to TRBJ1-2, with unresolved D. Trimming removed 4 bases from V and 9 bases from J, with 22 bases in between. From germline, CDR1 is SGHDT and CDR2 YYEEEE. There are 15 residues in the CDR3. CDR3 amino acids: CASSPEPGSFQSYTF. CDR3 DNA: TGTGCCAGCAGCCCGGAGCCCGGCTCGTTTCAGAGCTACACCTTC.

The chain is built from TRBV29-1 and TRBJ2-5, with D maybe TRBD2 (5 bases). Germline assignment: CDR1 SQVTM and CDR2 ANQGSEA. Trimming stripped 5 bases from V and 5 bases from J, with 15 bases between. This CDR3 has 13 amino acids. CDR3 nucleotide sequence: TGCAGCGTTCGAGGTCGAGGGTTGGAGACCCAGTACTTC. It encodes CSVRGRGLETQYF.

This sequence joins TRBV20-1 and TRBJ1-2, with a tentative D call TRBD1 (6 bases). The ends were cut back, 5 bases at V and 5 bases at J, with 9 bases in the middle. The V gene's germline CDR1 is DFQATT and CDR2 SNEGSKA (reference sequence). The CDR3 sequence is 11 residues long. CDR3 residues: CSAVDRYGYTF. CDR3 in DNA: TGCAGTGCTGTGGACAGATATGGCTACACCTTC.

The V and J genes are TRBV7-9 and TRBJ1-4; D gene uncertain. The ends were cut back, 5 bases at V and 8 bases at J, with 18 bases in the middle. The CDR3 is made up of 15 amino acids. Germline values: CDR1 SEHNR, CDR2 FQNEAQ (reference sequence). CDR3 amino acids: CASSIPAGVGEKLFF. The DNA of the CDR3 is TGTGCCAGCAGCATTCCTGCCGGGGTGGGAGAAAAACTGTTTTTT.

The V and J genes are TRBV5-1 and TRBJ2-5; the match to TRBD2 covers 7 bases. The germline V gene has CDR1 SGHRS and CDR2 YFSETQ. This CDR3 has 14 residues. The V segment lost 6 bases and the J segment 5 bases; nucleotides outside the gene matches: 10. For the CDR3, the DNA is TGCGCCAGCACCCCTGTGTTGGGAGGGGAGACCCAGTACTTC. It is translated as CASTPVLGGETQYF.

V and J are TRBV18 and TRBJ2-4; D is unclear. The germline CDR1 and CDR2 sequences are KGHSH and LQKENI. This CDR3 has 16 amino acids. V was cut by 1 base and J by 0 bases, with 10 bases left in between. The CDR3 nucleotides read TGTGCCAGCTCACCACTGTCTGCACTAGCCAAAAACATTCAGTACTTC. This gives the protein CASSPLSALAKNIQYF.

This chain uses TRBV7-8 with TRBJ2-1; no clear D. Germline-derived CDR1 and CDR2 are SGHVS and FQNEAQ. Trimming removed 3 bases at V and 4 bases at J, with 19 bases between. This CDR3 region has 17 residues. As DNA, the CDR3 is TGTGCCAGCAGCTTGGAAGGATGGCAGAGAGGTTACAATGAGCAGTTCTTC. Residues: CASSLEGWQRGYNEQFF.

This sequence joins TRBV25-1 and TRBJ2-1; D is ambiguous. The CDR3 covers 13 residues. From germline, CDR1 is MGHDK and CDR2 SYGVNS. V shed 7 bases and J shed 10 bases, with 17 bases lying between them. CDR3 in DNA: TGTGCCAGCACCAGAACGCAGGCAACCGAGCAGTTCTTC. Protein: CASTRTQATEQFF.

This clone was seen only once. The same CDR3 can be traced to other DNA sequences in this sample. The V and J genes are TRBV18 and TRBJ2-5; D may be TRBD2 (6 bases). The germline V gene has CDR1 KGHSH and CDR2 LQKENI. This CDR3 has 13 residues. V was trimmed by 3 bases and J by 5 bases, leaving 10 bases between them. The CDR3 loop reads CASSPGGGETQYF. CDR3 in DNA: TGTGCCAGCTCACCGGGAGGTGGGGAGACCCAGTACTTC.

CDR3 nucleotide sequence: TGCAGCAGCAGCACCCGGAAACTGTTTTTT. Its protein product is CSSSTRKLFF. The chain joins TRBV29-1 to TRBJ1-4; unclear D gene. This CDR3 has 10 residues. Trimming shortened V by 8 bases and J by 11 bases, and 12 bases separated the two germline ends. Per the germline V gene, CDR1 is SQVTM and CDR2 is ANQGSEA.

This chain connects TRBV28 to TRBJ2-7; TRBD1 matches 7 bases. The germline V gene encodes CDR1 MDHEN and CDR2 SYDVKM. V shed 3 bases, J shed 1 base, and the junction held 6 bases outside the gene matches. The CDR3 totals 15 residues. In DNA form, the CDR3 reads TGTGCCAGCAGTTTCTCAGGGGGTGTGTCCTACGAGCAGTACTTC. Protein: CASSFSGGVSYEQYF.

The V and J genes are TRBV18 and TRBJ2-7; 9 positions agree with TRBD1. V lost 2 bases and J lost 4; bases outside the gene matches: 12. Looked up from germline, CDR1 is KGHSH and CDR2 is LQKENI. The CDR3 covers 17 residues. DNA of the CDR3: TGTGCCAGCTCACCATTCTCGATGGGACAGGGAGTTTACGAGCAGTACTTC. Residues: CASSPFSMGQGVYEQYF.

This clone has only one observation. The chain is built from TRBV28 and TRBJ1-1; D is ambiguous. Between the trimmed V and J ends, which lost 6 bases and 2 bases, there was a span of 13 bases. CDR1 and CDR2 (germline): MDHEN, SYDVKM. The CDR3 is made up of 14 amino acids. The CDR3 loop is CASRYVPANTEAFF. CDR3 coding DNA: TGTGCCAGCAGATATGTCCCGGCTAACACTGAAGCTTTCTTT.

This chain connects TRBV7-2 to TRBJ2-7; TRBD2 agrees at 13 bases. The CDR3 covers 15 residues. CDR1 SGHTA and CDR2 FQGNSA come from the germline V gene. Trimming took 6 bases from V and 6 from J; bases not matched to a gene: 8. CDR3 protein: CASRSLAGGSGEQYF. In nucleotides, the CDR3 is TGTGCCAGCAGATCACTAGCGGGAGGGAGTGGCGAGCAGTACTTC.

This chain connects TRBV6-1 to TRBJ1-2; D gene unclear. Germline V gene data show CDR1 as MNHNS and CDR2 as SASEGT. This CDR3 region has 14 residues. V dropped 0 bases and J dropped 7 bases, with 12 bases sitting between them. Here the CDR3 DNA reads TGTGCCAGCAGTGAAGCGGGAGGACCTCTTGGCTACACCTTC. This codes for CASSEAGGPLGYTF.

The rearrangement links TRBV18 to TRBJ2-5, with 9 positions matching TRBD1. The CDR3 runs to 16 residues. Trimming cost V 3 bases and J 3 bases; bases outside gene matches: 8. The germline gives CDR1 KGHSH, CDR2 LQKENI. The CDR3 DNA reads as TGTGCCAGCTCACCTCTCCCCAGGACAGGGGAAGAGACCCAGTACTTC. As protein: CASSPLPRTGEETQYF.

The chain couples TRBV7-9 to TRBJ1-3; TRBD1 might be the D (5 bases). CDR1 SEHNR and CDR2 FQNEAQ come from the germline V gene (reference sequence). The length of the CDR3 is 17 residues. With 5 bases removed from V and 2 bases from J, the gap between germline ends came to 19 bases. The CDR3 coding sequence is TGTGCCAGCAGCACCAACCCGGGGGTATACACTGGAAACACCATATATTTT. Translating it yields CASSTNPGVYTGNTIYF. Full variable domain (remainder filled in from reference TRBV7-9 and TRBJ1-3): DTGVSQNPRHKITKRGQNVTFRCDPISEHNRLYWYRQTLGQGPEFLTYFQNEAQLEKSRLLSDRFSAERPKGSFSTLEIQRTEQGDSAMYLCASSTNPGVYTGNTIYFGEGSWLTVV.

V usage is TRBV9 and J usage is TRBJ2-5; no reliable D call. V was pared by 2 bases and J by 4 bases, with 21 bases between. CDR3 size: 17 residues. Per germline, CDR1 SGDLS and CDR2 YYNGEE. This chain's CDR3 is CASSVESGHGPGETQYF. DNA for the CDR3: TGTGCCAGCAGCGTTGAAAGTGGCCACGGGCCGGGAGAGACCCAGTACTTC.

The chain has TRBV5-1 and TRBJ1-5, with D possibly TRBD1 on 6 matching bases. This CDR3 spans 15 amino acids. In germline, CDR1 is SGHRS, CDR2 YFSETQ. V was pared by 4 bases and J by 3 bases, with 14 bases between. The DNA of the CDR3 is TGCGCCAGCAGCCCAGGACAGTTCCACAATCAGCCCCAGCATTTT. Translation: CASSPGQFHNQPQHF.

J is TRBJ2-7 and V is TRBV11-2; 10 bases are shared with TRBD2. Germline CDR1 and CDR2: SGHAT and FQNNGV. The CDR3 spans 17 residues. Losses at the gene ends were 2 bases for V and 2 bases for J; bases not matched to a gene: 9. The CDR3 DNA sequence: TGTGCCAGCAGCTTAACTAGCGGGGAGGAGGGGGCCTACGAGCAGTACTTC. This sequence encodes CASSLTSGEEGAYEQYF.

The V gene is TRBV28, the J gene TRBJ2-7, with 7 bases lining up with TRBD2. The CDR3 is 14 residues long. Trimming took 2 bases from V and 7 from J; bases not matched to a gene: 8. The V gene's germline CDR1 is MDHEN and CDR2 SYDVKM. CDR3 amino acids: CASSLAGARGEQYF. In DNA, the CDR3 is TGTGCCAGCAGTTTAGCGGGAGCTCGGGGAGAGCAGTACTTC.

The V call is TRBV4-3, the J call TRBJ1-2; D may be TRBD1 (5 bases). Trimming pared 0 bases from V and 2 bases from J, leaving 13 bases between. CDR1 is LGHNA, CDR2 YSLEER, per germline. This CDR3 has 16 residues. The CDR3 sequence is CASSQEYPRGNYGYTF. CDR3 nucleotides: TGCGCCAGCAGCCAAGAGTACCCGAGGGGCAACTATGGCTACACCTTC.

Concerning this clone itself: The junction does not match germline at one end; this may be a read error. The rearrangement links TRBV7-7 to TRBJ2-1; D not certain. The V gene's germline CDR1 is SSHAT and CDR2 FNYEAQ (reference sequence). This CDR3 is built from 15 residues. The CDR3 sequence is CASSLGPSPYNEQFF. As DNA, the CDR3 is TGTGCTAGCAGCTTAGGCCCAAGCCCCTACAATGAGCAGTTCTTC.